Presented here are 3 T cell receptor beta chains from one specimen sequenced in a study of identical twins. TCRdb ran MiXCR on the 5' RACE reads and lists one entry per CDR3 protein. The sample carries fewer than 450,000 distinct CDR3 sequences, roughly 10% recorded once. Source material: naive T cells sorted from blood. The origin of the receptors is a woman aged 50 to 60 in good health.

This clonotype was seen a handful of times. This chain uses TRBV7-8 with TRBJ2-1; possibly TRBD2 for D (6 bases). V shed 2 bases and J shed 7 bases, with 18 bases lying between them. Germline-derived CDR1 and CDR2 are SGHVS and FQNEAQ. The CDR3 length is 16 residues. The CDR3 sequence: CASSLFGGRAGNEQFF. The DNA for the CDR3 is TGTGCCAGCAGCTTATTCGGCGGAAGGGCGGGGAATGAGCAGTTCTTC.

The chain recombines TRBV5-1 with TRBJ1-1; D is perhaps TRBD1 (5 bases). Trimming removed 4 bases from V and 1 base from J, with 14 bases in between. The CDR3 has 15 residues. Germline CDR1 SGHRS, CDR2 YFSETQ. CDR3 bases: TGCGCCAGCAGCACATCCGGGACCACGAACACTGAAGCTTTCTTT. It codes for CASSTSGTTNTEAFF.

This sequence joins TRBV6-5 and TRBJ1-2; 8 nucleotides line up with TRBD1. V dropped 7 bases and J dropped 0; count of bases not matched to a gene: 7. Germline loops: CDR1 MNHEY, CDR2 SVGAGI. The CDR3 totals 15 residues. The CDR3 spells CASISWDRTNYGYTF. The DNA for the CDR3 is TGTGCCAGCATTTCCTGGGACAGGACTAACTATGGCTACACCTTC.